Below, 21 T cell receptor beta chains from the same sample are listed, as sequenced in a study of T cell responses to AZD1222 COVID-19 vaccine. The protocol was immunoSEQ multiplex PCR, while the TCRdb copy is restricted to in-frame clones and leaves out a portion. The table lists about 130,000 clones, 80% to 90% of them singletons, with around a tenth in the top ten. The source was peripheral blood, collected 28 days after the second AZD1222 dose. These receptors were taken from an adult who received the AZD1222 COVID-19 vaccine.

This chain connects TRBV21-1 to TRBJ1-1; the table's D call of TRBD1 was not tested on the DNA. TRBV21-1 is a pseudogene. The CDR3 sequence is 12 residues long. The CDR3 DNA reads TGTGCCAGCAGCAAAGAGGGGCCTGAAGCTTTCTTT. Protein: CASSKEGPEAFF.

This chain joins TRBV12-3 or TRBV12-4 and TRBJ1-3, with D unresolved. The CDR3 length is 13 residues. V was pared by 4 bases and J by 0 bases, with 4 bases between. This CDR3 is CASSSLSGNTIYF. The CDR3 coding sequence is TGTGCCAGCAGTTCCCTCTCTGGAAACACCATATATTTT.

The chain is built from TRBV5-1 and TRBJ2-3; the D call may be TRBD1 or TRBD2 (6 bases each). V lost 4 bases, J lost 4 bases, and 13 bases lay in between. The CDR3 consists of 14 residues. Germline CDR1 and CDR2: SGHRS and YFSETQ. The CDR3 loop reads CASSPPGASDTQYF. The CDR3 DNA reads TGCGCCAGCAGCCCGCCGGGGGCCTCAGATACGCAGTATTTT.

V and J are TRBV6-5 and TRBJ1-1, with D unclear. The CDR3 is made up of 13 amino acids. V was shortened by 4 bases and J by 0 bases, with 6 bases between the two germline ends. Germline V gene sequence: CDR1 MNHEY, CDR2 SVGAGI. CDR3 loop: CASSFSLNTEAFF. As DNA, the CDR3 is TGTGCCAGCAGTTTCAGCTTGAACACTGAAGCTTTCTTT.

CDR3 coding DNA: TGTGCCAGCAGTCCAGGGACAGGGTTTAGCAATCAGCCCCAGCATTTT. Its protein is CASSPGTGFSNQPQHF. The V call is TRBV6-6, the J call TRBJ1-5; 9 positions agree with TRBD1. The germline gives CDR1 MNHNY, CDR2 SVGAGI (reference sequence). Losses at the gene ends were 5 bases for V and 0 bases for J; bases not matched to a gene: 5. The CDR3 covers 16 residues.

The CDR3 region is CASSEGGGGQPQHF. Here the CDR3 DNA reads TGTGCCAGCAGTGAAGGGGGGGGCGGACAGCCCCAGCATTTT. V is TRBV2 and J is TRBJ1-5; D possibly corresponds to TRBD1 (6 bases). CDR1 is SNHLY, CDR2 FYNNEI, per germline. The CDR3 is 14 amino acids. Trimming stripped 1 base from V and 7 bases from J, with 11 bases between. The full variable domain, rest sourced from reference TRBV2 and TRBJ1-5, is EPEVTQTPSHQVTQMGQEVILRCVPISNHLYFYWYRQILGQKVEFLVSFYNNEISEKSEIFDDQFSVERPDGSNFTLKIRSTKLEDSAMYFCASSEGGGGQPQHFGDGTRLSIL.

The chain is built from TRBV4-1 and TRBJ1-6; D is undetermined. The CDR3 consists of 15 residues. The germline CDR1 and CDR2 sequences are MGHRA and YSYEKL. The V and J ends lost 3 bases and 9 bases respectively, with 15 bases between them. DNA for the CDR3: TGCGCCAGCAGCCACCCTTCCGGAGTGGCTTCACCCCTCCACTTT. This translates into CASSHPSGVASPLHF.

Here the CDR3 DNA reads TGTGCCAGCAGCTACAGGGACCCAACTAATGAAAAACTGTTTTTT. It encodes CASSYRDPTNEKLFF. The V and J genes are TRBV5-6 and TRBJ1-4, with D possibly matching TRBD1 (6 bases). V lost 3 bases to trimming and J lost 0 bases, with 9 bases between them. The CDR3 has 15 residues. The V gene's germline CDR1 is SGHDT and CDR2 YYEEEE. The full variable domain, completed using reference TRBV5-6 and TRBJ1-4, is DAGVTQSPTHLIKTRGQQVTLRCSPKSGHDTVSWYQQALGQGPQFIFQYYEEEERQRGNFPDRFSGHQFPNYSSELNVNALLLGDSALYLCASSYRDPTNEKLFFGSGTQLSVL.

This chain uses TRBV18 with TRBJ2-1; 10 bases align to TRBD1. Germline V gives CDR1 KGHSH, CDR2 LQKENI. CDR3 length: 14 residues. The trim removed 5 bases at V and 9 bases at J, leaving 7 bases unmatched. CDR3 DNA: TGTGCCAGCTCAGTTGACAGGGGGCAAGTTGAGCAGTTCTTC. Amino acids: CASSVDRGQVEQFF.

The rearrangement uses TRBV5-1 and TRBJ2-7; 12 bases map to TRBD2. The V and J ends lost 4 bases and 7 bases, in that order; junction bases with no gene match: 6. The CDR3 runs 14 residues. Germline CDR1 SGHRS, CDR2 YFSETQ. CDR3 sequence (DNA): TGCGCCAGCAGCCCGGGACTAGCGGGCGTAGAGCAGTACTTC. Residues: CASSPGLAGVEQYF.

This chain uses TRBV6-2 or TRBV6-3 with TRBJ1-4; D remains unclear. CDR1 and CDR2 (germline): MNHEY, SVGEGT. Trimming took off 5 bases at V and 0 bases at J, with 7 bases between the two ends. The CDR3 totals 14 residues. In DNA form, the CDR3 reads TGTGCCAGCAGTCCCGGGTCAACTAATGAAAAACTGTTTTTT. This encodes CASSPGSTNEKLFF.

The V gene is TRBV28, the J gene TRBJ1-5; no clear D. The ends were cut back, 6 bases at V and 7 bases at J, with 13 bases in the middle. Germline values: CDR1 MDHEN, CDR2 SYDVKM. The CDR3 is made up of 13 amino acids. The CDR3 bases are TGTGCCAGCAGGACGGTCTTACCCCAGCCCCAGCATTTT. It specifies CASRTVLPQPQHF.

J is TRBJ1-2 and V is TRBV6-6, with TRBD1 as a possible D gene (6 bases). The CDR3 runs to 13 residues. V was cut by 4 bases and J by 4 bases, with 10 bases left in between. Germline V gives CDR1 MNHNY, CDR2 SVGAGI (reference sequence). The CDR3 loop is CASSSGRGYGYTF. Here the CDR3 DNA reads TGTGCCAGCAGTTCCGGCAGGGGCTATGGCTACACCTTC.

This sequence joins TRBV7-9 and TRBJ1-1; 7 bases are a match to TRBD1. This CDR3 is built from 14 residues. Germline V gene sequence: CDR1 SEHNR, CDR2 FQNEAQ (reference sequence). V shed 6 bases, J shed 0 bases, and the junction held 4 bases outside the gene matches. The DNA of the CDR3 is TGTGCCAGCAGGCAGGGGGGAATGAACACTGAAGCTTTCTTT. This gives the protein CASRQGGMNTEAFF.

The chain employs TRBV7-2 and TRBJ1-1; no clear D gene. Germline V gene sequence: CDR1 SGHTA, CDR2 FQGNSA. Trimming pared 1 base from V and 1 base from J, leaving 10 bases between. CDR3 length: 15 amino acids. In DNA form, the CDR3 reads TGTGCCAGCAGCTTAGTGGCAGGCCCGAACACTGAAGCTTTCTTT. Translated, it gives CASSLVAGPNTEAFF.

The CDR3 protein is CASSSGLSYNEQFF. In DNA, the CDR3 is TGTGCCAGCAGCTCGGGACTCAGCTACAATGAGCAGTTCTTC. This sequence joins TRBV13 and TRBJ2-1; tentatively, D is TRBD2 (6 bases). The CDR3 extends over 14 amino acids. V was trimmed by 4 bases and J by 3 bases, leaving 10 bases between them. Germline V gives CDR1 PRHDT, CDR2 FYEKMQ (reference sequence).

CDR3 loop: CASSWSEHNQPQHF. Written as DNA, the CDR3 is TGTGCCAGCAGTTGGTCAGAACACAATCAGCCCCAGCATTTT. The gene calls are TRBV27 and TRBJ1-5; D is uncertain. The CDR3 contains 14 residues. Trimming shortened V by 4 bases and J by 3 bases, and 10 bases separated the two germline ends. The germline V gene has CDR1 MNHEY and CDR2 SMNVEV (reference sequence).

The chain has TRBV27 and TRBJ1-5, with D possibly TRBD1 on 5 matching bases. The CDR3 is made up of 13 amino acids. V lost 3 bases, J lost 5 bases, and 8 bases lay in between. CDR1 and CDR2 (germline): MNHEY, SMNVEV (reference sequence). The CDR3, as DNA: TGTGCCAGCAGTTTGAAGGGACATCAGCCCCAGCATTTT. Protein product: CASSLKGHQPQHF.

The CDR3 nucleotides are TGTGCCAGCAACCCGTTAGGACGCCCAAATGAAAAACTGTTTTTT. The encoded protein is CASNPLGRPNEKLFF. The chain has TRBV7-9 and TRBJ1-4; unclear D gene. Trimming took off 7 bases at V and 5 bases at J, with 17 bases between the two ends. This CDR3 contains 15 residues. Germline V gene lookup returns CDR1 SEHNR and CDR2 FQNEAQ (reference sequence).

This chain connects TRBV29-1 to TRBJ2-7; weak D call: TRBD2 (5 bases). Trimming removed 6 bases at V and 3 bases at J, with 9 bases between. This CDR3 comprises 11 residues. Germline V CDR1 and CDR2: SQVTM, ANQGSEA. CDR3 sequence reads: CSVATSYEQYF. CDR3 nucleotides: TGCAGCGTGGCTACTAGCTACGAGCAGTACTTC.

The chain has TRBV29-1 and TRBJ2-2, with TRBD2 as a possible D gene (6 bases). The length of the CDR3 is 14 residues. The V end was cut by 2 bases, the J end by 4 bases, with 11 bases between. Germline V lookup: CDR1 SQVTM, CDR2 ANQGSEA. The CDR3 protein is CSVEKGLRTGELFF. The CDR3 DNA follows: TGCAGCGTTGAAAAGGGACTGCGCACCGGGGAGCTGTTTTTT.